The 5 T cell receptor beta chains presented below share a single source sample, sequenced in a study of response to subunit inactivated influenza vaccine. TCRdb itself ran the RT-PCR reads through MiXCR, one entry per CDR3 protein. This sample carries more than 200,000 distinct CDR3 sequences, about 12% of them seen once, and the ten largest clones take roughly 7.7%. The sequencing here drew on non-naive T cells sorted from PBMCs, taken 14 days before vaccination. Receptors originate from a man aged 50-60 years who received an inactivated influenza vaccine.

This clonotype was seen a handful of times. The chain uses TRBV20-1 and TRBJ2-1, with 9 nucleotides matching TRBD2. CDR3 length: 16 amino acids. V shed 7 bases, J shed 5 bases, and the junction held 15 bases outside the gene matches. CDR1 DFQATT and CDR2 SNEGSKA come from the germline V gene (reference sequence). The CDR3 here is CSGPRRGREGHNEQFF. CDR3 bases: TGCAGTGGCCCGAGACGAGGGCGGGAGGGCCACAATGAGCAGTTCTTC.

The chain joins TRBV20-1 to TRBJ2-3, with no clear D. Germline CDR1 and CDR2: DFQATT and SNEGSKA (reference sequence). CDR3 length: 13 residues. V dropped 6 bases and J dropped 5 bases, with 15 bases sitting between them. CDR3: CSAIATMGDTQYF. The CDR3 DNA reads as TGCAGTGCAATCGCTACCATGGGAGATACGCAGTATTTT.

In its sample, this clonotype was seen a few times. The CDR3 nucleotides are TGTGCCAGCAGCTCGACAGCTTCCATTTCAGATACGCAGTATTTT. Protein: CASSSTASISDTQYF. The chain combines TRBV7-2 with TRBJ2-3, with a possible D match to TRBD1 (5 bases). The germline CDR1 and CDR2 sequences are SGHTA and FQGNSA. Between the trimmed V and J ends, which lost 4 bases and 4 bases, there was a span of 15 bases. The CDR3 length is 15 residues.

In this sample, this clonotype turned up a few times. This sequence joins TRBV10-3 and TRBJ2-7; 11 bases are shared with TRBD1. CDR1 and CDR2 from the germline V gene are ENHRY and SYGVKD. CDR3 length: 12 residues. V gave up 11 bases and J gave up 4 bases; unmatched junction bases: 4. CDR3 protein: CAVGTGGYEQYF. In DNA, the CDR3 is TGTGCCGTAGGGACAGGGGGGTACGAGCAGTACTTC.

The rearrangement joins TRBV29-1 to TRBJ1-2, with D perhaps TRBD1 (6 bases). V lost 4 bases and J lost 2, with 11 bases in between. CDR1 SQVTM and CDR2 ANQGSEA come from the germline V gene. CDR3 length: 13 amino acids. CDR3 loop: CSVGRDTNYGYTF. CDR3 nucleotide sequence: TGCAGCGTTGGGCGGGACACAAACTATGGCTACACCTTC. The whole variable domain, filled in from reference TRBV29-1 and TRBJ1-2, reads SAVISQKPSRDICQRGTSLTIQCQVDSQVTMMFWYRQQPGQSLTLIATANQGSEATYESGFVIDKFPISRPNLTFSTLTVSNMSPEDSSIYLCSVGRDTNYGYTFGSGTRLTVV.